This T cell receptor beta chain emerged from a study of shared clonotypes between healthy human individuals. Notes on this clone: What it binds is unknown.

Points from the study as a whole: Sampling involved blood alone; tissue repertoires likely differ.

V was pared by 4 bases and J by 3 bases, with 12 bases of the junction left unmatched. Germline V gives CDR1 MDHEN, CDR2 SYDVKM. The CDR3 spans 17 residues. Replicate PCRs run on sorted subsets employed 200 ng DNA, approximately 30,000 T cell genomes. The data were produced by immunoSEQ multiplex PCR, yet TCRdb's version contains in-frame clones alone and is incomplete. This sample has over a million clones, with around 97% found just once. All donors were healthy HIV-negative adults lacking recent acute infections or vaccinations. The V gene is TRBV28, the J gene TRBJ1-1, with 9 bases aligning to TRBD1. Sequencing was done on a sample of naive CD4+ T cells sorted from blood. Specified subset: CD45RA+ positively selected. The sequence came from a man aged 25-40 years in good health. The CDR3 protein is CASSSTGGFRADTEAFF. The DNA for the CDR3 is TGTGCCAGCAGTTCCACAGGGGGCTTTCGAGCGGACACTGAAGCTTTCTTT.